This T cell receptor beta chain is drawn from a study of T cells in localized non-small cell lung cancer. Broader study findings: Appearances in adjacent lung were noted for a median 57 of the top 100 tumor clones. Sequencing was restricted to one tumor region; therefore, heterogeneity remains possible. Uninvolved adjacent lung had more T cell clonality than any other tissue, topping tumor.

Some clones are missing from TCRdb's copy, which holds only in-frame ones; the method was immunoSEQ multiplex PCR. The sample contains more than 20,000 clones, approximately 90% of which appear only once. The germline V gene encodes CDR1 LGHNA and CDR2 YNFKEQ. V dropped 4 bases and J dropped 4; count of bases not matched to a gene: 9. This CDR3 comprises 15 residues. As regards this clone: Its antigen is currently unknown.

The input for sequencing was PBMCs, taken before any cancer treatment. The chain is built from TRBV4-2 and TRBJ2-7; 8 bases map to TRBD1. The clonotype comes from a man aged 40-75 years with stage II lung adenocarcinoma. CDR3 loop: CASSPQGANVYEQYF. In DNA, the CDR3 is TGTGCCAGCAGCCCGCAGGGGGCGAACGTTTACGAGCAGTACTTC.